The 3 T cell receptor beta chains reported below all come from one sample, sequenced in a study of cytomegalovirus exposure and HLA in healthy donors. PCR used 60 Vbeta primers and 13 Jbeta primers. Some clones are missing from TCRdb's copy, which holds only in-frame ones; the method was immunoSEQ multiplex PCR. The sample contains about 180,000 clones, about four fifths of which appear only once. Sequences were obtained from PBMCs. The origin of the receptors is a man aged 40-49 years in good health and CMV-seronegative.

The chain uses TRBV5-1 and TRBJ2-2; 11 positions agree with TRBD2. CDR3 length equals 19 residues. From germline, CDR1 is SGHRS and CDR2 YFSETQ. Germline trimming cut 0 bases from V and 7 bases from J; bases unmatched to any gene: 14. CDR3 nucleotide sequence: TGCGCCAGCAGCTTGGAGTGGGCTAGCGGGGGGCGTACCCGCGGGGAGCTGTTTTTT. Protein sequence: CASSLEWASGGRTRGELFF.

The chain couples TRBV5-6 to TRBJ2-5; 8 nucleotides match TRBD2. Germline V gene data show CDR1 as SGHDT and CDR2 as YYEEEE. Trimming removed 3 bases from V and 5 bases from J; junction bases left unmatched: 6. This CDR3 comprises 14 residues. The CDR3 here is CASSWSGGQETQYF. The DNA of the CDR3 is TGTGCCAGCAGCTGGAGCGGGGGCCAGGAGACCCAGTACTTC. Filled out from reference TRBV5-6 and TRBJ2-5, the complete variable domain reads DAGVTQSPTHLIKTRGQQVTLRCSPKSGHDTVSWYQQALGQGPQFIFQYYEEEERQRGNFPDRFSGHQFPNYSSELNVNALLLGDSALYLCASSWSGGQETQYFGPGTRLLVL.

The CDR3 loop reads CASSPGTGGDQPQHF. The CDR3 DNA reads as TGTGCCAGCAGCCCCGGGACAGGGGGCGACCAGCCCCAGCATTTT. The chain is built from TRBV5-8 and TRBJ1-5; 12 bases line up with TRBD1. Germline V gene sequence: CDR1 SGHTS, CDR2 YDEGEE. The CDR3 sequence is 15 residues long. The V and J ends lost 4 bases and 7 bases, in that order; junction bases with no gene match: 6.